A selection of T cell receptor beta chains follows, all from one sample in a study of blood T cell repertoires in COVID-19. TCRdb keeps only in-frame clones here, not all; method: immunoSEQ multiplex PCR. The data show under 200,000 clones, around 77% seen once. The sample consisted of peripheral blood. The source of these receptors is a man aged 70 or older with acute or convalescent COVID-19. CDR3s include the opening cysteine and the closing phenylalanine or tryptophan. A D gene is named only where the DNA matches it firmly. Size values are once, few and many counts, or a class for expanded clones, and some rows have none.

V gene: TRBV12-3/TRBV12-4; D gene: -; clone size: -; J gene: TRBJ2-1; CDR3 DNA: TGTGCCAGCCGAAAAAGTAGCGATGAGCAGTTCTTC; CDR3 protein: CASRKSSDEQFF
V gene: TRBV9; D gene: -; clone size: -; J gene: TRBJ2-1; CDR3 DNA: TGTGCCAGCAGCGTAGAATCCAACTCCTACAATGAGCAGTTCTTC; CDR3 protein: CASSVESNSYNEQFF
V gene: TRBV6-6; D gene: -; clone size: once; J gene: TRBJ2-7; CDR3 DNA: TGTGCCAGCAGTTACGGTTTAGGCGGATCCCCCTACGAGCAGTACTTC; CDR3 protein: CASSYGLGGSPYEQYF
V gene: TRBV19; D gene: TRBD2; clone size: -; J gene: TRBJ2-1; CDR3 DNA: TGTGCCAGTAGTAACCTAGCGGGGGTGTTAACTGAGCAGTTCTTC; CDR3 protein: CASSNLAGVLTEQFF
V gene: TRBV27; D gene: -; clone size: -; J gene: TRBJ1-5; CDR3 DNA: TGTGCCAGCAGTTTGGCAGGTTATCAGCCCCAGCATTTT; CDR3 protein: CASSLAGYQPQHF
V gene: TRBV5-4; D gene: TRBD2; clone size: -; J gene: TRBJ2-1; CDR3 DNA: TGTGCCAGCAGCTTTAGCGGGAGAGGCGACAATGAGCAGTTCTTC; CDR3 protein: CASSFSGRGDNEQFF
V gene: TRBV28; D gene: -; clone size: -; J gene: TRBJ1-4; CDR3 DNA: TGTGCCAGCAGTCTTCGGGGGGAAAAACTGTTTTTT; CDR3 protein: CASSLRGEKLFF
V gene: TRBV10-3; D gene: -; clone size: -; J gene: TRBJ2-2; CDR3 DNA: TGTGCCATCAGAGCCGGGACACCGACCGGGGAGCTGTTTTTT; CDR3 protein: CAIRAGTPTGELFF
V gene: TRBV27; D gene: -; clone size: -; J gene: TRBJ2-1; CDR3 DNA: TGTGCCAGCAGTTTATCACGGTCCTACAATGAGCAGTTCTTC; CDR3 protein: CASSLSRSYNEQFF
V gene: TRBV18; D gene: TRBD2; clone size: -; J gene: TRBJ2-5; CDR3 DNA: TGTGCCAGCTCACCGGGACTAGCGGGGCAAGAGACCCAGTACTTC; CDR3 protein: CASSPGLAGQETQYF
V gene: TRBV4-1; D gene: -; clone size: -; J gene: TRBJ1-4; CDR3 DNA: TGCGCCAGCAGCCAAGATGAGGAGCGAGTATATGAAAAACTGTTTTTT; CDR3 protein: CASSQDEERVYEKLFF
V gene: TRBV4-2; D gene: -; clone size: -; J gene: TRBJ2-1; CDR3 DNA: TGTGCCAGCAGCCAAGACTGGGACTTCGACAATGAGCAGTTCTTC; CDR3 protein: CASSQDWDFDNEQFF
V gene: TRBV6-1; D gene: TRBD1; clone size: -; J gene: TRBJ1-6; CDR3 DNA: TGTGCCAGCAGTGCGTGGACAGGGGGCACGGGAGCGGGCGGTAATTCACCCCTCCACTTT; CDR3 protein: CASSAWTGGTGAGGNSPLHF